Listed here are 30 T cell receptor beta chains from one sample, sequenced in a study of T-cell memory formation after mild COVID-19. Via MiXCR, TCRdb re-called the 5' RACE reads, giving one row per CDR3 protein. The table shows hundreds of thousands of distinct CDR3 sequences, with 15% to 20% occurring only once. Material: PBMCs or a T cell subset sorted from them (not recorded which). All receptors come from an adult woman who had mild COVID-19 (a few samples of this study predate the infection). Cell type and time point are not known.

This chain links TRBV9 with TRBJ1-1; D is undetermined. V was clipped by 2 bases and J by 6 bases, with 14 bases between them. CDR3 length: 14 residues. CDR1 is SGDLS and CDR2 is YYNGEE in the germline V gene. The CDR3 nucleotides are TGTGCCAGCAGCGTCTCGGGAAACAACCCTGAAGCTTTCTTT. Encoded protein: CASSVSGNNPEAFF.

This clonotype was counted between two and nine times. The genes are TRBV10-3 and TRBJ2-3; D uncertain. This CDR3 comprises 15 residues. V was pared by 0 bases and J by 1 base, with 8 bases between. Germline CDR1 reads ENHRY; CDR2 reads SYGVKD. The CDR3 spells CAISESKTGTDTQYF. The CDR3 DNA sequence: TGTGCCATCAGTGAGTCGAAGACTGGCACAGATACGCAGTATTTT.

The rearrangement links TRBV30 to TRBJ1-1, with unresolved D. CDR1 GTSNPN and CDR2 SVGIG come from the germline V gene (reference sequence). V gave up 8 bases and J gave up 1 base, with 14 bases separating them. The CDR3 covers 13 residues. In DNA, the CDR3 is TGTGCCGGTCTCCAAGGAAAGAACACTGAAGCTTTCTTT. Translating gives CAGLQGKNTEAFF.

This clonotype has a handful of counts. This chain joins TRBV12-3 or TRBV12-4 and TRBJ1-5, with TRBD1 matching 8 bases. V was clipped by 5 bases and J by 5 bases; unmatched bases: 8. CDR3 length: 15 amino acids. In nucleotides, the CDR3 is TGTGCCAGCAGTCCCCGGACAGGGAGTGATCAGCCCCAGCATTTT. This translates into CASSPRTGSDQPQHF.

This rearrangement joins TRBV25-1 to TRBJ2-7, with 7 bases identical to TRBD1. The J segment lost 3 bases and the V segment lost 1 base, leaving 9 bases of the junction unmatched. Germline V lookup: CDR1 MGHDK, CDR2 SYGVNS. The CDR3 sequence is 16 residues long. The CDR3 sequence is CASSESGTETFYEQYF. In DNA form, the CDR3 reads TGTGCCAGCAGTGAATCGGGGACAGAAACCTTCTACGAGCAGTACTTC.

This clonotype was picked up a small number of times. The gene calls are TRBV5-4 and TRBJ2-1, with D perhaps TRBD1 (7 bases). This CDR3 is built from 11 residues. V lost 8 bases, J lost 8 bases, and 11 bases lay in between. Germline V gives CDR1 SGHNT, CDR2 YYREEE (reference sequence). The CDR3 loop is CASTGDYEQFF. CDR3 in DNA: TGTGCCAGTACAGGGGACTATGAGCAGTTCTTC.

This clonotype has more than one count but fewer than ten. The V call is TRBV12-3 or TRBV12-4, the J call TRBJ1-1; D is uncertain. The CDR3 runs to 15 residues. The germline V and J ends were trimmed by 2 bases and 0 bases, with 10 bases remaining between them. CDR3 region: CASSLLLSLNTEAFF. The CDR3 DNA is TGTGCCAGCAGTTTACTGTTATCCCTGAACACTGAAGCTTTCTTT.

This clonotype has just a few counts. V is TRBV15 and J is TRBJ1-1; D is uncertain. V was pared by 3 bases and J by 0 bases, with 11 bases between. The CDR3 contains 15 residues. Germline lookup yields CDR1 LNHNV and CDR2 YYDKDF (reference sequence). The CDR3 here is CATSSRREMNTEAFF. The CDR3 nucleotides are TGTGCCACCAGCAGTCGACGGGAGATGAACACTGAAGCTTTCTTT.

The chain links TRBV7-9 to TRBJ1-1; TRBD1 might be the D (6 bases). V shed 1 base and J shed 3 bases, with 18 bases lying between them. Germline assignment: CDR1 SEHNR and CDR2 FQNEAQ (reference sequence). The CDR3 runs 17 residues. CDR3: CASSLDRARGPDTEAFF. DNA for the CDR3: TGTGCCAGCAGCTTAGACAGGGCGAGGGGTCCGGACACTGAAGCTTTCTTT.

This clonotype was counted between two and nine times. V usage is TRBV29-1 and J usage is TRBJ2-1; the match to TRBD1 covers 9 bases. The CDR3 loop spans 16 amino acids. From germline, CDR1 is SQVTM and CDR2 ANQGSEA. V lost 4 bases and J lost 2; bases outside the gene matches: 9. The CDR3 bases are TGCAGCGTTGGGAACAGGGGGCGAGTCACCTACAATGAGCAGTTCTTC. Translated, it gives CSVGNRGRVTYNEQFF.

V gene TRBV29-1 combines with J gene TRBJ2-7; unclear D gene. CDR3 size: 12 residues. Germline values: CDR1 SQVTM, CDR2 ANQGSEA. V lost 6 bases to trimming and J lost 2 bases, with 11 bases between them. CDR3 sequence reads: CSVMTDTYEQYF. DNA for the CDR3: TGCAGCGTAATGACGGATACCTACGAGCAGTACTTC.

This rearrangement joins TRBV30 to TRBJ1-1; TRBD1 aligns across 8 bases. V trimming: 5 bases; J trimming: 6 bases; junction bases outside the gene matches: 11. The CDR3 sequence is 14 residues long. Germline values: CDR1 GTSNPN, CDR2 SVGIG (reference sequence). The CDR3 region has the DNA TGTGCCTGGGGAAATGAAAGGACAGGGTCTGAAGCTTTCTTT. It encodes CAWGNERTGSEAFF. Variable domain in full (rest from reference TRBV30 and TRBJ1-1): SQTIHQWPATLVQPVGSPLSLECTVEGTSNPNLYWYRQAAGRGLQLLFYSVGIGQISSEVPQNLSASRPQDRQFILSSKKLLLSDSGFYLCAWGNERTGSEAFFGQGTRLTVV.

This rearrangement joins TRBV24-1 to TRBJ1-6; D might be TRBD1 (5 bases). The CDR3 length is 19 residues. The V end was cut by 8 bases, the J end by 9 bases, with 31 bases between. Germline V gene data show CDR1 as KGHDR and CDR2 as SFDVKD. CDR3 sequence: CATTPPTGIARQPVSPLHF. As DNA, the CDR3 is TGTGCCACCACTCCCCCTACCGGGATAGCCCGACAGCCTGTTTCACCCCTCCACTTT.

This chain uses TRBV10-3 with TRBJ2-3; a possible D gene is TRBD1 (5 bases). CDR1 is ENHRY, CDR2 SYGVKD, per germline. The CDR3 consists of 13 residues. With 7 bases removed from V and 2 bases from J, the gap between germline ends came to 10 bases. CDR3 sequence (DNA): TGTGCCATCACCCCGGACAACACAGATACGCAGTATTTT. This encodes CAITPDNTDTQYF.

The chain is built from TRBV20-1 and TRBJ2-7; TRBD1 matches 9 bases. From germline, CDR1 is DFQATT and CDR2 SNEGSKA (reference sequence). This CDR3 is built from 14 residues. V was pared by 1 base and J by 3 bases, with 4 bases of the junction left unmatched. Written as DNA, the CDR3 is TGCAGTGCTAGAGCCGGGACAGGGTACTACGAGCAGTACTTC. This codes for CSARAGTGYYEQYF.

The gene calls are TRBV5-4 and TRBJ2-7, with a possible D match to TRBD1 (5 bases). Germline V CDR1 and CDR2: SGHNT, YYREEE (reference sequence). The V and J ends lost 1 base and 0 bases respectively, with 11 bases between them. The CDR3 consists of 15 residues. CDR3: CASSLSATDSYEQYF. The CDR3 DNA sequence: TGTGCCAGCAGCTTGTCTGCGACAGACTCCTACGAGCAGTACTTC.

Only a few counts were recorded for this clonotype. The chain combines TRBV27 with TRBJ2-3; D call uncertain. Per germline, CDR1 MNHEY and CDR2 SMNVEV (reference sequence). V shed 5 bases and J shed 2 bases, with 11 bases lying between them. The CDR3 has 14 amino acids. CDR3 in DNA: TGTGCCAGCAGTAGGTTGGTCATCACAGATACGCAGTATTTT. It is translated as CASSRLVITDTQYF.

A few counts support this clonotype. J is TRBJ2-7 and V is TRBV25-1; D could derive from TRBD1 or TRBD2 (6 bases each). This CDR3 region has 14 residues. V was pared by 3 bases and J by 5 bases, with 14 bases between. The germline V gene encodes CDR1 MGHDK and CDR2 SYGVNS. CDR3 bases: TGTGCCAGCAGTGAGGGATCGGGGGCCCACGAGCAGTACTTC. It is translated as CASSEGSGAHEQYF.

V usage is TRBV11-2 and J usage is TRBJ1-1; 7 bases map to TRBD1. Germline V lookup: CDR1 SGHAT, CDR2 FQNNGV. Germline trimming cut 7 bases from V and 0 bases from J; bases unmatched to any gene: 14. The CDR3 contains 17 residues. CDR3 sequence reads: CASIQGGTTALNTEAFF. The CDR3 DNA is TGTGCCAGCATCCAGGGGGGGACCACGGCTTTGAACACTGAAGCTTTCTTT. The variable domain in full, with the rest retrieved from reference TRBV11-2 and TRBJ1-1, is EAGVAQSPRYKIIEKRQSVAFWCNPISGHATLYWYQQILGQGPKLLIQFQNNGVVDDSQLPKDRFSAERLKGVDSTLKIQPAKLEDSAVYLCASIQGGTTALNTEAFFGQGTRLTVV.

The rearrangement uses TRBV7-2 and TRBJ2-2; D gene uncertain. The length of the CDR3 is 12 residues. V dropped 3 bases and J dropped 7 bases, with 6 bases sitting between them. Germline V gene sequence: CDR1 SGHTA, CDR2 FQGNSA. CDR3 in DNA: TGTGCCAGCAGCTTCTCAGTCGGGGAGCTGTTTTTT. Its translation: CASSFSVGELFF.

This clonotype was picked up a small number of times. The rearrangement links TRBV19 to TRBJ2-2; TRBD1 matches at 7 bases. V shed 1 base and J 5 bases; nucleotides not matched to a gene: 4. CDR3 length equals 15 residues. CDR1 and CDR2 (germline): LNHDA, SQIVND (reference sequence). Here the CDR3 reads CASSIGQGWTGELFF. For the CDR3, the DNA is TGTGCCAGTAGTATAGGACAGGGTTGGACCGGGGAGCTGTTTTTT.

V gene TRBV7-2 combines with J gene TRBJ1-1, with 8 bases aligning to TRBD1. V dropped 5 bases and J dropped 3; count of bases not matched to a gene: 11. Germline-derived CDR1 and CDR2 are SGHTA and FQGNSA. The CDR3 contains 16 residues. The CDR3 sequence: CASSHGQGWADTEAFF. The CDR3 DNA reads as TGTGCCAGCAGCCACGGACAGGGATGGGCGGACACTGAAGCTTTCTTT.

This sequence joins TRBV7-3 and TRBJ1-1, with a possible D match to TRBD1 (6 bases). V lost 4 bases and J 4 bases, leaving 16 bases between the germline ends. Germline lookup yields CDR1 SGHTA and CDR2 FQGTGA. The CDR3 runs to 15 residues. This chain's CDR3 is CASSSRGGLGTEAFF. CDR3 bases: TGTGCCAGCAGCTCCCGAGGGGGTCTCGGCACTGAAGCTTTCTTT.

The chain couples TRBV5-1 to TRBJ1-5; D is perhaps TRBD1 (6 bases). Germline CDR1 reads SGHRS; CDR2 reads YFSETQ. Trimming shortened V by 0 bases and J by 6 bases, and 10 bases separated the two germline ends. There are 14 residues in the CDR3. CDR3: CASSLVGAGQPQHF. For the CDR3, the DNA is TGCGCCAGCAGCTTGGTGGGGGCTGGTCAGCCCCAGCATTTT. Supplemented by reference TRBV5-1 and TRBJ1-5, the full variable domain reads KAGVTQTPRYLIKTRGQQVTLSCSPISGHRSVSWYQQTPGQGLQFLFEYFSETQRNKGNFPGRFSGRQFSNSRSEMNVSTLELGDSALYLCASSLVGAGQPQHFGDGTRLSIL.

This clonotype showed up many times. The chain combines TRBV6-6 with TRBJ2-4, with 8 bases that match TRBD1. In germline, CDR1 is MNHNY, CDR2 SVGAGI (reference sequence). The CDR3 consists of 15 residues. V was pared by 4 bases and J by 7 bases, with 9 bases of the junction left unmatched. The CDR3 bases are TGTGCCAGCAGTTCCATGGACAGGGTGGCTAACATTCAGTACTTC. Protein sequence: CASSSMDRVANIQYF.

This clonotype was counted a few times. The chain couples TRBV6-2 or TRBV6-3 to TRBJ2-6; D perhaps matches TRBD1 (6 bases). Germline lookup yields CDR1 MNHEY and CDR2 SVGEGT. The CDR3 has 18 residues. V lost 0 bases to trimming and J lost 1 base, with 13 bases between them. The CDR3 is CASSYSRGAASGANVLTF. CDR3 DNA: TGTGCCAGCAGTTACTCCAGGGGCGCCGCATCTGGGGCCAACGTCCTGACTTTC.

This clonotype appeared a few times. The chain carries TRBV30 and TRBJ2-7; the match to TRBD1 covers 7 bases. Germline CDR1 reads GTSNPN; CDR2 reads SVGIG (reference sequence). V shed 3 bases, J shed 3 bases, and the junction held 5 bases outside the gene matches. The CDR3 contains 13 residues. The chain's CDR3 is CAWSRDSYYEQYF. CDR3 sequence (DNA): TGTGCCTGGAGCCGGGACAGCTACTACGAGCAGTACTTC. Based on the CDR3 plus reference TRBV30 and TRBJ2-7, the full variable domain is SQTIHQWPATLVQPVGSPLSLECTVEGTSNPNLYWYRQAAGRGLQLLFYSVGIGQISSEVPQNLSASRPQDRQFILSSKKLLLSDSGFYLCAWSRDSYYEQYFGPGTRLTVT.

This clonotype occurred many times. This sequence joins TRBV25-1 and TRBJ1-1, with no clear D. V lost 3 bases and J lost 9, with 11 bases in between. The CDR3 is 12 amino acids. CDR1 and CDR2 from the germline V gene are MGHDK and SYGVNS. This CDR3 is CASSDAELKAFF. CDR3 DNA: TGTGCCAGCAGTGATGCGGAACTTAAAGCTTTCTTT.

The chain uses TRBV7-6 and TRBJ2-5; 14 nucleotides match TRBD2. Trimming at V came to 5 bases and at J to 1 base, leaving 3 bases not matched to a gene. This CDR3 has 16 residues. CDR1 is SGHVS and CDR2 is FNYEAQ in the germline V gene. The CDR3, as DNA: TGTGCCAGCAGCCCCGGGACTAGCGGGGGCCAAGAGACCCAGTACTTC. Protein: CASSPGTSGGQETQYF.

The V and J genes are TRBV7-8 and TRBJ2-1, with 7 bases aligning to TRBD1. This CDR3 region has 13 residues. The germline CDR1 and CDR2 sequences are SGHVS and FQNEAQ. Trimming took 1 base from V and 10 from J; bases not matched to a gene: 4. The CDR3 protein is CASSLEGGREQFF. CDR3 coding DNA: TGTGCCAGCAGCTTAGAAGGGGGCAGGGAGCAGTTCTTC.